This TCR beta chain is drawn from a study of vaccination effects on CD4 cells after COVID-19. TCRdb's copy holds only in-frame clones and misses some; the assay was immunoSEQ multiplex PCR. The sample shows about 65,000 clones, roughly four fifths of them seen only once. After removal of 1 base from V and 4 bases from J, the junction contained 0 bases not matched to a gene. CDR1 and CDR2 (germline): LGHNT, FRNRAP. The CDR3 consists of 13 residues. Study observations and caveats: Nearly all vaccine-induced clones in healthy recipients recognized only SARS-CoV-2.

Expansion with viral peptide pools was applied to antigen-specific CD4+ T cells by the ViraFEST assay prior to sequencing. Upon completion of 10 to 11 days in culture, CD4+ T cells were isolated. Nobody among the vaccine recipients had prior SARS-CoV-2 infection (nucleocapsid antibodies were negative). This clone was seen a single time. Its target is unknown. The specimen comprised CD4+ T cells from PBMCs cultured with HCoV-NL63 spike peptides, sampled before COVID-19 vaccination. The chain uses TRBV12-5 and TRBJ2-5, with 7 bases that match TRBD1. This receptor was obtained from a human donor who received a COVID-19 vaccine. The CDR3 DNA is TGTGCTAGTGGTTTGGGACAGGGAGAGACCCAGTACTTC. As protein: CASGLGQGETQYF.